This T cell receptor beta chain was sequenced in a study of blood T cell repertoires in COVID-19. Study overall: Both acute and convalescent COVID-19 samples were obtained from the United States, Italy and Spain. PBMCs, B-cell-depleted T cells, or T cells were the source of the cDNA or gDNA that made up the material.

The CDR3 consists of 16 residues. V shed 1 base and J shed 0 bases, with 14 bases lying between them. The germline V gene encodes CDR1 GTSNPN and CDR2 SVGIG (reference sequence). TCRdb keeps only in-frame clones here, not all; method: immunoSEQ multiplex PCR. This table holds about 440,000 clones, approximately 90% found once. The sample comprised peripheral blood. This chain links TRBV30 with TRBJ2-3, with D possibly matching TRBD1 (6 bases). The sequence came from a woman in her twenties or thirties with acute or convalescent COVID-19. The CDR3 nucleotides read TGTGCCTGGAGTGAGACCTCGGGACAAAGCACAGATACGCAGTATTTT. This translates into CAWSETSGQSTDTQYF.